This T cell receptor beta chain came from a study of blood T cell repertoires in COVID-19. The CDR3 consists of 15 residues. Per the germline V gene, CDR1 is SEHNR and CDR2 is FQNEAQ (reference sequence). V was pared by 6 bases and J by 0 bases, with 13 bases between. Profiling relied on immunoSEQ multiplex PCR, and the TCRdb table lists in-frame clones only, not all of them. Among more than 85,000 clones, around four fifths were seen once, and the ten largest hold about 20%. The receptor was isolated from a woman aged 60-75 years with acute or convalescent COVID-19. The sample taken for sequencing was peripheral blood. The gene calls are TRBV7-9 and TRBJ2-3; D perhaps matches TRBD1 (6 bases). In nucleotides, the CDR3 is TGTGCCAGCAGTGCTACAGGGAGTAGCACAGATACGCAGTATTTT. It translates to CASSATGSSTDTQYF.